What follows are 10 T cell receptor beta chains derived from one specimen sequenced in a study of cytomegalovirus exposure and HLA in healthy donors. PCR used 60 Vbeta primers and 13 Jbeta primers. Only in-frame clones appear in the TCRdb table, and some are missing; sequencing was by immunoSEQ multiplex PCR. Here the sample spans some 160,000 clones, around 86% being singletons. Sequenced material: PBMCs. These receptor sequences come from a male donor in good health and CMV-seronegative.

The chain recombines TRBV5-1 with TRBJ1-1, with TRBD1 matching over 7 bases. V trimming: 6 bases; J trimming: 4 bases; junction bases outside the gene matches: 9. Germline CDR1 SGHRS, CDR2 YFSETQ. The CDR3 is 14 residues long. CDR3 loop: CASTNTGVGTEAFF. The CDR3 DNA reads TGCGCCAGCACGAACACAGGGGTGGGCACTGAAGCTTTCTTT. The whole variable domain, filled in from reference TRBV5-1 and TRBJ1-1, reads KAGVTQTPRYLIKTRGQQVTLSCSPISGHRSVSWYQQTPGQGLQFLFEYFSETQRNKGNFPGRFSGRQFSNSRSEMNVSTLELGDSALYLCASTNTGVGTEAFFGQGTRLTVV.

The CDR3 DNA follows: TGTGCCAGCTCATCAGACAGGAATACCTACGAGCAGTACTTC. It is translated as CASSSDRNTYEQYF. The chain combines TRBV18 with TRBJ2-7; the D gene is possibly TRBD1 (6 bases). There are 14 residues in the CDR3. Deletions cut 5 bases from V and 2 bases from J, with 13 bases between. Germline CDR1 and CDR2: KGHSH and LQKENI.

This chain uses TRBV2 with TRBJ2-7; a possible D gene is TRBD1 (6 bases). Germline V lookup: CDR1 SNHLY, CDR2 FYNNEI. The CDR3 extends over 14 amino acids. Deletions cut 7 bases from V and 3 bases from J, with 16 bases between. CDR3 in amino acids: CASITPRGYYEQYF. Here the CDR3 DNA reads TGTGCCAGCATAACTCCCAGGGGATACTACGAGCAGTACTTC. The full variable domain, its missing parts supplied by reference TRBV2 and TRBJ2-7, is EPEVTQTPSHQVTQMGQEVILRCVPISNHLYFYWYRQILGQKVEFLVSFYNNEISEKSEIFDDQFSVERPDGSNFTLKIRSTKLEDSAMYFCASITPRGYYEQYFGPGTRLTVT.

The V call is TRBV6-1, the J call TRBJ1-4, with D hard to call. Trimming stripped 7 bases from V and 4 bases from J, with 13 bases between. The germline CDR1 and CDR2 sequences are MNHNS and SASEGT. There are 14 residues in the CDR3. CDR3 DNA sequence: TGTGCCAGCAAGTATGGCGACAATAATGAAAAACTGTTTTTT. The encoded protein is CASKYGDNNEKLFF.

The chain carries TRBV6-1 and TRBJ1-1; D gene unclear. The CDR3 length is 13 residues. In germline, CDR1 is MNHNS, CDR2 SASEGT. V lost 6 bases and J 4 bases, leaving 12 bases between the germline ends. This chain's CDR3 is CASSPVQVTEAFF. The CDR3 DNA sequence: TGTGCCAGCAGCCCTGTCCAGGTCACTGAAGCTTTCTTT.

The chain links TRBV5-4 to TRBJ2-7; 10 bases map to TRBD2. Unmatched junction bases numbered 15, after V lost 4 bases and J lost 5 bases. Per the germline V gene, CDR1 is SGHNT and CDR2 is YYREEE (reference sequence). The CDR3 consists of 17 residues. CDR3 sequence reads: CASSPIPIAGGLDEQYF. As DNA, the CDR3 is TGTGCCAGCAGCCCCATACCAATAGCGGGGGGTCTCGACGAGCAGTACTTC.

This chain links TRBV19 with TRBJ1-2, with 7 bases fitting TRBD1. Germline V gene data show CDR1 as LNHDA and CDR2 as SQIVND (reference sequence). This CDR3 has 13 residues. V trimming: 10 bases; J trimming: 4 bases; junction bases outside the gene matches: 9. CDR3 DNA sequence: TGTGCCACCCGGGACAGCCCGTTCTATGGCTACACCTTC. Encoded protein: CATRDSPFYGYTF. The full variable domain, its missing parts supplied by reference TRBV19 and TRBJ1-2, is DGGITQSPKYLFRKEGQNVTLSCEQNLNHDAMYWYRQDPGQGLRLIYYSQIVNDFQKGDIAEGYSVSREKKESFPLTVTSAQKNPTAFYLCATRDSPFYGYTFGSGTRLTVV.

The rearrangement uses TRBV5-1 and TRBJ1-4; 7 bases are a match to TRBD1. The CDR3 spans 15 residues. Trimming removed 0 bases from V and 1 base from J; junction bases left unmatched: 0. CDR1 SGHRS and CDR2 YFSETQ come from the germline V gene. CDR3 residues: CASSLAGGTNEKLFF. CDR3 in DNA: TGCGCCAGCAGCTTGGCAGGGGGAACTAATGAAAAACTGTTTTTT.

The CDR3 DNA follows: TGTGCCACCAGCAGAGATAAGGGGTTATACGAGCAGTACTTC. Translated, it gives CATSRDKGLYEQYF. This chain links TRBV15 with TRBJ2-7; maybe TRBD1 (5 bases). V lost 0 bases and J 4 bases, leaving 10 bases between the germline ends. The length of the CDR3 is 14 residues. CDR1 and CDR2 (germline): LNHNV, YYDKDF (reference sequence). Full variable domain (remainder filled in from reference TRBV15 and TRBJ2-7): DAMVIQNPRYQVTQFGKPVTLSCSQTLNHNVMYWYQQKSSQAPKLLFHYYDKDFNNEADTPDNFQSRRPNTSFCFLDIRSPGLGDTAMYLCATSRDKGLYEQYFGPGTRLTVT.

The V and J genes are TRBV7-2 and TRBJ2-5; D is perhaps TRBD1 (5 bases). This CDR3 is built from 12 residues. Germline-derived CDR1 and CDR2 are SGHTA and FQGNSA. Trimming pared 5 bases from V and 4 bases from J, leaving 8 bases between. CDR3 in amino acids: CASSRRGETQYF. CDR3 nucleotide sequence: TGTGCCAGCAGCCGAAGGGGAGAGACCCAGTACTTC.